The present T cell receptor beta chain was sequenced within a study of vaccination and CD4 T cells after COVID-19. In the study overall: Convalescent individuals numbered four females and six males, two being Hispanic.

Study observations and caveats: When vaccine-specific clones from convalescent patients were examined, 304 of 307 were spike mono-reactive. SARS-CoV-2-reactive clonotypes rose nonsignificantly, with the median going from about 20 to 38.

Treatment described: roughly 11-day PBMC culture with coronavirus spike peptide pools or control peptides (ViraFEST assay). With peptide pools, ViraFEST first expanded antigen-specific T cells and afterwards sequenced their TCRs. Researchers used the Oncomine TCR Beta short-read assay to sequence DNA from cultured CD4+ T cells. MiXCR, applied by TCRdb to the PCR reads, yields one record per CDR3 protein. The data contain around 15,000 distinct CDR3 sequences, around two fifths of them singletons. Looked up from germline, CDR1 is SGHDN and CDR2 is FVKESK. The CDR3 sequence is 15 residues long. Trimming left V 1 base short and J 2 bases short, with 9 bases between. As to this clonotype: No antigen is known for it.

The sample consisted of CD4+ T cells from blood, cultured in vitro, taken after SARS-CoV-2 vaccination. The TCR originated in a human donor who had recovered from COVID-19. The chain recombines TRBV14 with TRBJ2-1; D not certain. As DNA, the CDR3 is TGTGCCAGCAGCCAAGTTAGAGAAGCCTACAATGAGCAGTTCTTC. Its translation is CASSQVREAYNEQFF.